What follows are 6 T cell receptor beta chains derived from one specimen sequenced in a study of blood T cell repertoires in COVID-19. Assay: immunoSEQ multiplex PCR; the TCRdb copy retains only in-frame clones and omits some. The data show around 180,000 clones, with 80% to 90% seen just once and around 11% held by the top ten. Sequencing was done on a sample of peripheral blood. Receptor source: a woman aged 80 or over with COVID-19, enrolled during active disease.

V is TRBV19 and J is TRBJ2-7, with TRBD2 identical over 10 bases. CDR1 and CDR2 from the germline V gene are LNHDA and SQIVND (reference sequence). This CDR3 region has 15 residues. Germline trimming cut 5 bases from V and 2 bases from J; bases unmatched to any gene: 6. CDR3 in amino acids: CASSLLLAGAYEQYF. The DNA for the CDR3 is TGTGCCAGTAGTCTCCTCCTAGCGGGGGCCTACGAGCAGTACTTC.

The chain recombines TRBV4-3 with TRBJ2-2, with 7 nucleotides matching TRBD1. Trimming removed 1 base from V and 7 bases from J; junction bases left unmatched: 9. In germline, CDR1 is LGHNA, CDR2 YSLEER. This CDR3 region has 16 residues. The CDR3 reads CASSQASAGGIGELFF. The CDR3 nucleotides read TGCGCCAGCAGCCAAGCGTCGGCAGGGGGTATCGGGGAGCTGTTTTTT.

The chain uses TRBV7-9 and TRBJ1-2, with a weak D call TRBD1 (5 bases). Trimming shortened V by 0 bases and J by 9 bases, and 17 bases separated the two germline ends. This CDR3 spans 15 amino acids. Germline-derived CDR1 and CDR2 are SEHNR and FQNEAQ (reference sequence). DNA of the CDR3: TGTGCCAGCAGCTTAGCTTCGCAGGGCGGTGCTAGCTACACCTTC. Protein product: CASSLASQGGASYTF. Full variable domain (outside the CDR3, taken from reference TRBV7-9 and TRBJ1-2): DTGVSQNPRHKITKRGQNVTFRCDPISEHNRLYWYRQTLGQGPEFLTYFQNEAQLEKSRLLSDRFSAERPKGSFSTLEIQRTEQGDSAMYLCASSLASQGGASYTFGSGTRLTVV.

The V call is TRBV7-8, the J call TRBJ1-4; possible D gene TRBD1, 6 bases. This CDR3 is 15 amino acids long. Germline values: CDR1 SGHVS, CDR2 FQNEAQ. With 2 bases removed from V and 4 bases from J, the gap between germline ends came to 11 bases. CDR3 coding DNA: TGTGCCAGCAGCTTATATGGGACACATAATGAAAAACTGTTTTTT. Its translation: CASSLYGTHNEKLFF.

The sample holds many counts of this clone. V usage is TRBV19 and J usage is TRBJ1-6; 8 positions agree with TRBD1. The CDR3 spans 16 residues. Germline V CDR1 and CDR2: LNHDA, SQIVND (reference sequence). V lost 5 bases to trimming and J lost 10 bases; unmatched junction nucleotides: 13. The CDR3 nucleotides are TGTGCCAGTAGTTCCGACACAGGGGGAAGGGAATCACCCCTCCACTTT. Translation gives CASSSDTGGRESPLHF.

This CDR3 is CASSTLGLSSAYEQYF. The CDR3 nucleotides are TGTGCCAGTAGTACCCTAGGACTATCGTCGGCCTACGAGCAGTACTTC. The gene calls are TRBV19 and TRBJ2-7; TRBD2 might be the D (6 bases). Trimming took 4 bases from V and 2 from J, leaving 18 bases between them. CDR1 is LNHDA, CDR2 SQIVND, per germline (reference sequence). This CDR3 comprises 16 residues.